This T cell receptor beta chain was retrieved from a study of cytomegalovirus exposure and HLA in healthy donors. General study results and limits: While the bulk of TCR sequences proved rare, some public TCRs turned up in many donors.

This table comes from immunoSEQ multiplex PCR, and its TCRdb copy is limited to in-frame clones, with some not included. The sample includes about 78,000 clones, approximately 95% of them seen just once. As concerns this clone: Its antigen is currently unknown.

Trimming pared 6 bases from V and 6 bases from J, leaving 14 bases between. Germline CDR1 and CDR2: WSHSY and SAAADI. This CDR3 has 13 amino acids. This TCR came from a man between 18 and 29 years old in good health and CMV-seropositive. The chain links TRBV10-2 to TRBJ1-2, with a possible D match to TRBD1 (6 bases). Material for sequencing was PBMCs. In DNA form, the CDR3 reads TGCGCCAGCAGGGCAACAGGGCCGGATGGCTACACCTTC. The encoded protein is CASRATGPDGYTF.